The clone carrying this TCR beta chain was counted only a few times. The donors were all Caucasian adults (living in Nashville, Tennessee). This record comes from a study of shared clonotypes between healthy human individuals. Using approximately 200 ng DNA, 32,000 or so T cell genomes, the sorted-subset replicate PCRs were run. Original analysis: Filtering was not the same, since immunoSEQ gave junction-only sequences without quality scores. Measured with immunoSEQ multiplex PCR; TCRdb has only the in-frame clones, and not every one. That table supplies the V and J calls and clone size; D and trimming were determined from the DNA. The sample shows more than 2,000,000 clones, more than 90% of them seen only once. This TCR came from a man between 18 and 29 years old in good health. The sequencing input was naive CD4+ T cells sorted from blood. Subset denoted: CD45RA+ positively selected.

In DNA, the CDR3 is TGTGCCAGTAGTAGCGGACGCGGCGATTCACCCCTCCACTTT. Its translation: CASSSGRGDSPLHF. The chain recombines TRBV19 with TRBJ1-6; D gene uncertain. The V gene lost 4 bases and the J gene lost 8 bases, with 12 bases spanning the gap. CDR1 LNHDA and CDR2 SQIVND come from the germline V gene (reference sequence). This CDR3 has 14 residues. The whole variable domain, filled in from reference TRBV19 and TRBJ1-6, reads DGGITQSPKYLFRKEGQNVTLSCEQNLNHDAMYWYRQDPGQGLRLIYYSQIVNDFQKGDIAEGYSVSREKKESFPLTVTSAQKNPTAFYLCASSSGRGDSPLHFGNGTRLTVT.